The T cell receptor beta chain under discussion was sequenced for a study of cytomegalovirus exposure and HLA in healthy donors. The PCR ran on 60 Vbeta and 13 Jbeta primers. Sequencing used immunoSEQ multiplex PCR; TCRdb keeps in-frame clones, though not all of them. The sample lists 150,000 to 200,000 clones, 8.5% to 10% occurring once. V dropped 3 bases and J dropped 1 base, with 16 bases sitting between them. CDR3 size: 17 residues. Per the germline V gene, CDR1 is SGDLS and CDR2 is YYNGEE. The sequence derives from a woman between 25 and 40 years old in good health and CMV-seropositive. Sequences were obtained from PBMCs. The chain recombines TRBV9 with TRBJ2-2; tentatively, D is TRBD2 (6 bases). The DNA for the CDR3 is TGTGCCAGCAGCGGGCTTGCAGGGCGGGAGAACACCGGGGAGCTGTTTTTT. Translating it yields CASSGLAGRENTGELFF. Based on the CDR3 plus reference TRBV9 and TRBJ2-2, the full variable domain is DSGVTQTPKHLITATGQRVTLRCSPRSGDLSVYWYQQSLDQGLQFLIQYYNGEERAKGNILERFSAQQFPDLHSELNLSSLELGDSALYFCASSGLAGRENTGELFFGEGSRLTVL.